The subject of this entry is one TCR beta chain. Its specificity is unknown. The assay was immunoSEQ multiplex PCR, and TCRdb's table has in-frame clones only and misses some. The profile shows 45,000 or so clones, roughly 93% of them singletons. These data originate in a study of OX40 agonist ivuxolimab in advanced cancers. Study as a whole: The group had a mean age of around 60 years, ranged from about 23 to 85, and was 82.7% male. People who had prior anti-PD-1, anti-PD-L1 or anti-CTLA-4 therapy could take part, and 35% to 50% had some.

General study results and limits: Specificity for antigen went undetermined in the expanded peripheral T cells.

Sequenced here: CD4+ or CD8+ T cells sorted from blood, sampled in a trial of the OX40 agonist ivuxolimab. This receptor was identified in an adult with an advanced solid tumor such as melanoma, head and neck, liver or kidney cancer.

The CDR3 DNA sequence: TGTGCCAGCAGAAGGGGCTACAATGAGCAGTTCTTC. Protein product: CASRRGYNEQFF. V usage is TRBV5-8 and J usage is TRBJ2-1; D is perhaps TRBD1 (5 bases). The CDR3 runs to 12 residues. Germline CDR1 reads SGHTS; CDR2 reads YDEGEE. V shed 5 bases and J shed 3 bases, with 6 bases lying between them. The variable domain in full, with the rest retrieved from reference TRBV5-8 and TRBJ2-1, is EAGVTQSPTHLIKTRGQQATLRCSPISGHTSVYWYQQALGLGLQFLLWYDEGEERNRGNFPPRFSGRQFPNYSSELNVNALELEDSALYLCASRRGYNEQFFGPGTRLTVL.